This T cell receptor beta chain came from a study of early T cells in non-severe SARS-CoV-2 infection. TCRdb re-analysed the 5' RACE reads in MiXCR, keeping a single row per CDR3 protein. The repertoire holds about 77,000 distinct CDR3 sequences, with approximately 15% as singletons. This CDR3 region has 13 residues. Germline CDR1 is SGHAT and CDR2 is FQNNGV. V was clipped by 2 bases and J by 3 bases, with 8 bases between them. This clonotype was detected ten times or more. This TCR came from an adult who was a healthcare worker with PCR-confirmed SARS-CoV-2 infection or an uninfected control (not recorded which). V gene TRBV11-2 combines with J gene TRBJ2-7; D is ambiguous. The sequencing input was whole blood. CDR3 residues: CASSLPTVYEQYF. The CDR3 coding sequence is TGTGCCAGCAGCTTACCGACTGTCTACGAGCAGTACTTC. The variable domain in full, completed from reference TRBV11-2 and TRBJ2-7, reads EAGVAQSPRYKIIEKRQSVAFWCNPISGHATLYWYQQILGQGPKLLIQFQNNGVVDDSQLPKDRFSAERLKGVDSTLKIQPAKLEDSAVYLCASSLPTVYEQYFGPGTRLTVT.